The sequence of this TCR beta chain was determined in a study of beta chain features in type 1 diabetes. This CDR3 is built from 15 residues. The germline V gene has CDR1 MNHEY and CDR2 SMNVEV (reference sequence). With 5 bases removed from V and 6 bases from J, the gap between germline ends came to 17 bases. The sequenced template was cDNA made from the entire isolated RNA. TCRdb's table, derived via immunoSEQ multiplex PCR, lists solely in-frame clones and lacks some. The sample holds around 500,000 clones, 11% seen once. The chain joins TRBV27 to TRBJ2-4; TRBD1 is a possible D gene (6 bases). This TCR came from a woman in her late teens or twenties in good health. Sequenced input: naive CD4+ T cells from blood. CDR3 sequence: CASSNIRGGRNIQYF. CDR3 bases: TGTGCCAGCAGTAACATCAGGGGTGGGAGAAACATTCAGTACTTC.